Given below is one TCR beta chain in context. The data stem from a study of blood T cell repertoires in COVID-19. Using immunoSEQ multiplex PCR, the repertoire was profiled, and TCRdb retains in-frame clones only, with some absent. The repertoire includes about 69,000 clones, less than 90% of them detected once, and about 3.2% sits in the top ten. CDR1 KGHSH and CDR2 LQKENI come from the germline V gene. The CDR3 is made up of 18 amino acids. V lost 2 bases, J lost 5 bases, and 17 bases stayed unmatched. The clonotype originates from an older man with acute or convalescent COVID-19. The J gene is TRBJ1-1, the V gene TRBV18; 7 nucleotides match TRBD1. The sample was peripheral blood. CDR3 nucleotides: TGTGCCAGCTCACCAGCCACAGGGGCCCGAGGGGCGGGAACTGAAGCTTTCTTT. This gives the protein CASSPATGARGAGTEAFF.